This TCR beta chain appears in the sequencing data of a study of T cells after yellow fever vaccination. Using its own MiXCR run on the 5' RACE reads, TCRdb lists one record per CDR3 protein. The sample consists of hundreds of thousands of distinct CDR3 sequences, roughly 7.5% of them appearing once. This clonotype has only one observation. The CDR3 end shows no conserved phenylalanine or tryptophan, and so a read error is likely. The sample consisted of PBMCs, taken roughly 45 days after the first yellow fever vaccination. The clonotype was recovered from a young man who received the YFV17D yellow fever vaccine.

The CDR3, as DNA: TGCGCCAGCAGCCAAGTGACCGGACAGAACTCCTACGAGCAGTACTCC. The encoded protein is CASSQVTGQNSYEQYS. The chain is built from TRBV4-3 and TRBJ2-7; tentative D call: TRBD1 (6 bases). V was clipped by 1 base and J by 0 bases, with 13 bases between them. The CDR3 is made up of 16 amino acids. CDR1 is LGHNA and CDR2 is YSLEER in the germline V gene.